This T cell receptor (beta chain) was captured in a study of molecular identifiers for immune sequencing clone quantification. Study-wide context: Four portions were sequenced after RNA from approximately 20,000 or 100,000 naive CD8 cells was split five ways in replicates. Notes on the study in general: The sizes of highly expanded clones could be underestimated when identical TCR molecules share a barcode.

Germline CDR1 is SGHDT and CDR2 is YYEEEE. The CDR3 loop spans 16 amino acids. As for this clonotype: The antigen remains unidentified. The junction departs from the called germline gene at one end, perhaps through a read error.

Naive CD8 T cells underwent sorting with the CD8+CD4-CCR7+CD45RA+ definition. Using its own MiXCR run on the PCR reads, TCRdb lists one record per CDR3 protein. Seen here are approximately 630,000 distinct CDR3 sequences, 25% observed once, and the top ten hold 0.6% to 0.9%. The sequencing sample was made of naive CD8+ T cells from blood, with Jurkat cell RNA spiked in. Subset given: FACS-sorted CD8+CD4-CCR7+CD45RA+ naive T cells. The V gene is TRBV5-6, the J gene TRBJ1-2; 9 bases align to TRBD1. The TCR was taken from a human donor in good health. Some libraries in this study had Jurkat cell RNA spiked in. Here the CDR3 reads CASSLVTDRGNCGYTF. The CDR3 nucleotides are TGTGCCAGCAGCTTGGTCACGGACAGGGGTAACTGTGGCTACACCTTC.